This T cell receptor beta chain stems from a study of CD8 T cells in ankylosing spondylitis (dated by TCRdb to about 2017). Concerning the study at large: To find TCR variants linked to disease, the study profiled T cell receptor beta repertoires in ankylosing spondylitis patients and healthy donors. The full study cohort was made up of approximately 27 ankylosing spondylitis patients and some 100 healthy donors. Samples of peripheral blood were taken, and for ankylosing spondylitis patients, synovial fluid was collected as well.

This clonotype has only a few counts. The antigen it binds to is not known. No base quality information exists; no much larger clone differs at one position. The instrument was an Illumina HiSeq 2500. Quantitative 5'-RACE with molecular barcodes was used to prepare TCR beta libraries. Concerning the study's data processing: A new computational method based on a probabilistic model of VDJ rearrangement was used to identify disease-linked TCR variants. Using fastp at Q25 and MiXCR, TCRdb reprocessed the public reads and kept productive beta chains. Records with the same CDR3 protein are collapsed into one entry carrying the most frequent genes and DNA. The V and J calls, along with clone size, are taken from TCRdb and not from the paper's own processing. Within this sample are 670,000 or so distinct CDR3 sequences, with around 19% of them counted one time only. The ten largest clonotypes hold 15% to 20% of the sample.

Germline trimming amounts to 5 bases on V and 4 bases on J, with 11 as the count of junction bases outside the gene matches. The CDR3 measures 16 amino acids from cysteine to phenylalanine. Of all the DNA, just the CDR3 is kept, 48 bases in frame from base 1. According to the germline V gene, CDR1 reads SGHVS and CDR2 reads FQNEAQ. Overall study results and their limits: According to the report, matched synovial fluid samples from ankylosing spondylitis patients were significantly enriched for the disease-linked clones. In peripheral blood, the disease-linked clones were found at relatively low frequencies and had a CD8+ phenotype. A TCR beta motif of 8 or 9 highly homologous amino acid variants appeared characteristic of blood from ankylosing spondylitis patients. Some motif variants were previously reported in synovial fluid and blood of reactive arthritis patients, suggesting common disease-initiation mechanisms.

The chain is encoded by TRBV7-8 joined to TRBJ1-2, with TRBD1 matching 9 junction bases. Input material: blood, either unsorted or a sorted T cell fraction (not recorded which). The source of this sequence is a male donor with ankylosing spondylitis. This receptor carries the CDR3 CASSLGQGQGFYGYTF. The DNA sequence is as follows: TGTGCCAGCAGCCTAGGACAGGGGCAGGGGTTCTATGGCTACACCTTC.